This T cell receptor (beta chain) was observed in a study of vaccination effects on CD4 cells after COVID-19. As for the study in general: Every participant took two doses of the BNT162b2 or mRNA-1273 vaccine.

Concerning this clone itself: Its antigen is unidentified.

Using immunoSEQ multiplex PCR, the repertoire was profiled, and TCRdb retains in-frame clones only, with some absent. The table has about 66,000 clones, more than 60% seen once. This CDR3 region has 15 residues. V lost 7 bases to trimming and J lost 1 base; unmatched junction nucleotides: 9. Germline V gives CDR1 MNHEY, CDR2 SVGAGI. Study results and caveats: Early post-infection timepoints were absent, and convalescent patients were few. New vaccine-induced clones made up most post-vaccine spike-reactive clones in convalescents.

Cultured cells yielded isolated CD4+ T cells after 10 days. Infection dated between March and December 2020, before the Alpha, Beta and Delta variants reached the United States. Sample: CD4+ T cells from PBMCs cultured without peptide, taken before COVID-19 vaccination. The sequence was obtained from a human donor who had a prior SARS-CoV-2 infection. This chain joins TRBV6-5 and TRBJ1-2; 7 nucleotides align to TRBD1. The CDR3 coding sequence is TGTGCCAGCACCTGGACAGGCCTTTTTAACTATGGCTACACCTTC. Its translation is CASTWTGLFNYGYTF.